The next 10 T cell receptor beta chains were all read from a single sample in a study of cytomegalovirus exposure and HLA in healthy donors. Both 60 Vbeta primers and 13 Jbeta primers went into the PCR. Sequenced by immunoSEQ multiplex PCR; TCRdb stores in-frame clones only, minus some. The sample has just over 150,000 clones, over 65% seen once. The sample comprised PBMCs. These receptors were collected from a woman between 35 and 50 years old in good health and CMV-seronegative.

The chain is built from TRBV13 and TRBJ2-7, with 7 bases fitting TRBD2. With 3 bases clipped from V and 0 bases from J, the junction kept 2 bases outside the gene matches. The CDR3 runs to 14 residues. CDR1 is PRHDT and CDR2 is FYEKMQ in the germline V gene (reference sequence). The CDR3 sequence is CASSFSGSSYEQYF. The DNA for the CDR3 is TGTGCCAGCAGCTTTAGCGGGTCCTCCTACGAGCAGTACTTC.

The genes are TRBV7-2 and TRBJ1-2; 7 nucleotides align to TRBD1. This CDR3 is 15 amino acids long. The junction had 9 bases not matched to a gene; V was cut back by 4 bases and J by 4 bases. Germline V gives CDR1 SGHTA, CDR2 FQGNSA. CDR3 protein: CASSSQMGQSYGYTF. In DNA, the CDR3 is TGTGCCAGCAGCTCACAGATGGGACAGTCCTATGGCTACACCTTC.

CDR3: CASSPTGPQETQYF. The CDR3 DNA is TGTGCCAGCTCACCAACAGGCCCGCAAGAGACCCAGTACTTC. The chain has TRBV18 and TRBJ2-5; the D gene is possibly TRBD1 (5 bases). V was clipped by 2 bases and J by 2 bases, with 9 bases between them. This CDR3 has 14 residues. CDR1 KGHSH and CDR2 LQKENI come from the germline V gene.

This chain connects TRBV19 to TRBJ1-6, with 9 bases aligning to TRBD1. This CDR3 is built from 15 residues. The germline V gene encodes CDR1 LNHDA and CDR2 SQIVND (reference sequence). Trimming cost V 3 bases and J 10 bases; bases outside gene matches: 7. The CDR3 coding sequence is TGTGCCAGTAGTATGCTACAGGGGGCAGGGTCACCCCTCCACTTT. It codes for CASSMLQGAGSPLHF.

The chain is built from TRBV5-5 and TRBJ2-7; 7 bases line up with TRBD2. The germline V gene encodes CDR1 SGHKS and CDR2 YYEKEE (reference sequence). The length of the CDR3 is 17 residues. J gave up 2 bases and V 0 bases, and 11 bases lay outside the gene matches. In DNA, the CDR3 is TGTGCCAGCAGCTTGGTCGGTGGGGGGGGAACACCCTACGAGCAGTACTTC. Protein product: CASSLVGGGGTPYEQYF.

The chain joins TRBV28 to TRBJ1-2; D possibly corresponds to TRBD1 (6 bases). This CDR3 spans 13 amino acids. From germline, CDR1 is MDHEN and CDR2 SYDVKM. The V end lost 2 bases, the J end lost 8 bases, and 12 bases lay between the germline ends. This CDR3 is CASSLQQGLGYTF. The CDR3 region has the DNA TGTGCCAGCAGTTTACAACAGGGCCTCGGCTACACCTTC.

The chain carries TRBV10-3 and TRBJ2-3; the D gene is possibly TRBD1 (5 bases). V lost 4 bases and J 4 bases, leaving 12 bases between the germline ends. The CDR3 runs 14 residues. The germline gives CDR1 ENHRY, CDR2 SYGVKD. CDR3 DNA: TGTGCCATCAGTGGGGCAGGGAAAGCAGATACGCAGTATTTT. This encodes CAISGAGKADTQYF.

This chain joins TRBV4-1 and TRBJ2-1; 7 nucleotides line up with TRBD2. The trim removed 4 bases at V and 8 bases at J, leaving 11 bases unmatched. Per the germline V gene, CDR1 is MGHRA and CDR2 is YSYEKL. CDR3 length equals 15 residues. CDR3 coding DNA: TGCGCCAGCAGCCCGGGAGGCAGGGTTACCGATGAGCAGTTCTTC. It translates to CASSPGGRVTDEQFF.

This clone has more than one count but fewer than ten. This chain uses TRBV19 with TRBJ1-2, with a possible D match to TRBD1 (5 bases). Germline assignment: CDR1 LNHDA and CDR2 SQIVND (reference sequence). Trimming took off 6 bases at V and 5 bases at J, with 16 bases between the two ends. This CDR3 has 14 residues. CDR3 sequence reads: CASRPQGEAYGYTF. CDR3 sequence (DNA): TGTGCCAGTAGGCCTCAGGGCGAAGCTTATGGCTACACCTTC.

The J gene is TRBJ2-1, the V gene TRBV5-4, with 9 bases fitting TRBD2. The germline V gene encodes CDR1 SGHNT and CDR2 YYREEE (reference sequence). The CDR3 is made up of 16 amino acids. J was trimmed by 3 bases and V by 3 bases; bases with no gene match: 7. CDR3 residues: CASSSLRAGGYNEQFF. The CDR3 nucleotides read TGTGCCAGCAGCTCCCTTCGAGCGGGGGGCTACAATGAGCAGTTCTTC.